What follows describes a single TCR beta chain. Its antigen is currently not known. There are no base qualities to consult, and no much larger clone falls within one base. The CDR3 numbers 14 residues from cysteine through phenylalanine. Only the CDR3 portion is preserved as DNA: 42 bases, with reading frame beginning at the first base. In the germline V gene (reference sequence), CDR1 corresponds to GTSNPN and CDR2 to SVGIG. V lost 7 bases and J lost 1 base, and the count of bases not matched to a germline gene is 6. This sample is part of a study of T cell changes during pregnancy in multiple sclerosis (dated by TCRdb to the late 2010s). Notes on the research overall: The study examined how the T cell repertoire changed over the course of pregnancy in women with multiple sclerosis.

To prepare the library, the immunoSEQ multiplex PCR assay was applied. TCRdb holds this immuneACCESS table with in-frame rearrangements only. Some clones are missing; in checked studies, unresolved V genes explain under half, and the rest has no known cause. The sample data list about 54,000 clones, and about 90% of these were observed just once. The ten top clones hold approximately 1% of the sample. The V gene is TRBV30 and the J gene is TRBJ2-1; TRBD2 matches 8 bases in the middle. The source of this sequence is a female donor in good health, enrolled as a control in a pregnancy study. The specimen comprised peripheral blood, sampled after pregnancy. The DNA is TGTGCCTTTGGAGCGGGAGCATCCTACAATGAGCAGTTCTTC. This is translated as CAFGAGASYNEQFF. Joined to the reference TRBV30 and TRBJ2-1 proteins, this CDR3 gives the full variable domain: SQTIHQWPATLVQPVGSPLSLECTVEGTSNPNLYWYRQAAGRGLQLLFYSVGIGQISSEVPQNLSASRPQDRQFILSSKKLLLSDSGFYLCAFGAGASYNEQFFGPGTRLTVL.